The 15 T cell receptor beta chains listed next were all sequenced from one sample in a study of CD8 T cells in Susac syndrome. Reverse transcription of roughly 0.45 to 1 ug RNA used random hexamers. TCRdb re-called the immunoSEQ multiplex PCR reads through MiXCR, storing one row per CDR3 protein. The sample includes 140,000 or so distinct CDR3 sequences, approximately 95% of them seen just once. The specimen sequenced was CD4+ T cells from PBMCs. Receptor source: a human donor in good health.

This sequence joins TRBV11-1 and TRBJ2-1; 8 nucleotides match TRBD1. The CDR3 length is 16 residues. Germline-derived CDR1 and CDR2 are SGHAT and FQDESV (reference sequence). After removal of 5 bases from V and 0 bases from J, the junction contained 6 bases not matched to a gene. CDR3 region: CASSPGQASSYNEQFF. CDR3 coding DNA: TGTGCCAGCAGCCCGGGACAGGCGAGCTCCTACAATGAGCAGTTCTTC.

This clonotype was detected only a few times. V and J are TRBV18 and TRBJ2-5; D is unresolved. V was shortened by 2 bases and J by 2 bases, with 3 bases between the two germline ends. CDR3 size: 12 residues. In germline, CDR1 is KGHSH, CDR2 LQKENI. The chain's CDR3 is CASSPGQETQYF. The CDR3 DNA follows: TGTGCCAGCTCACCAGGGCAAGAGACCCAGTACTTC.

V and J are TRBV5-1 and TRBJ2-5; weak D call: TRBD1 (5 bases). Germline V lookup: CDR1 SGHRS, CDR2 YFSETQ. The CDR3 has 14 residues. The V gene lost 4 bases and the J gene lost 1 base, with 11 bases spanning the gap. CDR3 residues: CASSTPGSQETQYF. Here the CDR3 DNA reads TGCGCCAGCAGCACCCCAGGGTCCCAAGAGACCCAGTACTTC.

For the CDR3, the DNA is TGTGCCAGCAGCTTAGGGCACATCGGAGGCGGAAACACCATATATTTT. As protein: CASSLGHIGGGNTIYF. The V gene is TRBV11-2, the J gene TRBJ1-3; unclear D gene. The CDR3 runs 16 residues. The germline V gene has CDR1 SGHAT and CDR2 FQNNGV. Trimming stripped 1 base from V and 4 bases from J, with 14 bases between.

In this sample, this clonotype turned up once. The rearrangement links TRBV5-1 to TRBJ2-1, with TRBD2 as a possible D gene (6 bases). V lost 4 bases and J lost 8, with 22 bases in between. CDR3 length: 16 residues. The germline V gene has CDR1 SGHRS and CDR2 YFSETQ. Here the CDR3 DNA reads TGCGCCAGCAGCGCGCTCGCTAGCGCAAGTATCTATGAGCAGTTCTTC. This translates into CASSALASASIYEQFF.

This sequence joins TRBV24-1 and TRBJ1-1; the D is unclear. Germline assignment: CDR1 KGHDR and CDR2 SFDVKD. V shed 4 bases and J shed 9 bases, with 17 bases lying between them. This CDR3 contains 14 residues. CDR3 residues: CATSEPSLGSQAFF. For the CDR3, the DNA is TGTGCCACCAGTGAGCCTTCCTTAGGGTCCCAAGCTTTCTTT.

The chain employs TRBV6-6 and TRBJ2-7; D not resolved. Trimming took 7 bases from V and 3 from J, leaving 19 bases between them. CDR1 and CDR2 (germline): MNHNY, SVGAGI (reference sequence). There are 15 residues in the CDR3. DNA of the CDR3: TGTGCCAGCACCTTTGGTCAGGTGAATCACTACGAGCAGTACTTC. It specifies CASTFGQVNHYEQYF.

The rearrangement uses TRBV5-4 and TRBJ1-1; D might be TRBD1 (6 bases). Trimming removed 4 bases at V and 5 bases at J, with 15 bases between. The V gene's germline CDR1 is SGHNT and CDR2 YYREEE (reference sequence). This CDR3 has 14 amino acids. The CDR3 DNA follows: TGTGCCAGCAGCCCTGGGGGGGGGCAGACTGAAGCTTTCTTT. Translation gives CASSPGGGQTEAFF. Full variable domain (remainder filled in from reference TRBV5-4 and TRBJ1-1): ETGVTQSPTHLIKTRGQQVTLRCSSQSGHNTVSWYQQALGQGPQFIFQYYREEENGRGNFPPRFSGLQFPNYSSELNVNALELDDSALYLCASSPGGGQTEAFFGQGTRLTVV.

This clonotype was counted a few times. CDR3 coding DNA: TGCGCCAGCAGCCCGGACAGGGGTCAGCCCCAGCATTTT. Its protein product is CASSPDRGQPQHF. The chain is built from TRBV5-1 and TRBJ1-5, with TRBD1 matching 9 bases. Trimming at V came to 4 bases and at J to 6 bases, leaving 2 bases not matched to a gene. From germline, CDR1 is SGHRS and CDR2 YFSETQ. The CDR3 extends over 13 amino acids.

This clonotype turned up a few times. This chain links TRBV2 with TRBJ2-3; TRBD2 might be the D (5 bases). V was shortened by 11 bases and J by 5 bases, with 20 bases between the two germline ends. Germline CDR1 reads SNHLY; CDR2 reads FYNNEI. CDR3 size: 14 residues. The CDR3 loop is CAGSAGGIVDTQYF. The CDR3, as DNA: TGTGCCGGTTCGGCGGGTGGAATAGTAGATACGCAGTATTTT.

This clonotype came up once. The chain couples TRBV19 to TRBJ2-3; the D is unclear. V dropped 3 bases and J dropped 4 bases, with 11 bases sitting between them. CDR3 length: 14 residues. Germline V gene lookup returns CDR1 LNHDA and CDR2 SQIVND (reference sequence). CDR3 nucleotides: TGTGCCAGTAGTATGGGATCTGGCGCAGATACGCAGTATTTT. Encoded protein: CASSMGSGADTQYF. The whole variable domain, filled in from reference TRBV19 and TRBJ2-3, reads DGGITQSPKYLFRKEGQNVTLSCEQNLNHDAMYWYRQDPGQGLRLIYYSQIVNDFQKGDIAEGYSVSREKKESFPLTVTSAQKNPTAFYLCASSMGSGADTQYFGPGTRLTVL.

The V and J genes are TRBV19 and TRBJ2-2; D not certain. There are 14 residues in the CDR3. CDR1 is LNHDA, CDR2 SQIVND, per germline (reference sequence). The ends were cut back, 6 bases at V and 0 bases at J, with 8 bases in the middle. Written as DNA, the CDR3 is TGTGCCAGTAGCCCTAATGCGAACACCGGGGAGCTGTTTTTT. It is translated as CASSPNANTGELFF.

This chain joins TRBV6-1 and TRBJ2-2, with 10 bases lining up with TRBD2. There are 18 residues in the CDR3. CDR1 MNHNS and CDR2 SASEGT come from the germline V gene. J was trimmed by 5 bases and V by 5 bases; bases with no gene match: 14. The CDR3 DNA is TGTGCCAGCAGTCCTTCAGCGGGAGGGCCGGGGTTGACCGGGGAGCTGTTTTTT. Its protein product is CASSPSAGGPGLTGELFF.

The V and J genes are TRBV3-1 and TRBJ2-3; D is unresolved. Germline V gene lookup returns CDR1 LGHDT and CDR2 YNNKEL (reference sequence). V was trimmed by 5 bases and J by 0 bases, leaving 12 bases between them. This CDR3 spans 15 amino acids. The CDR3 DNA sequence: TGTGCCAGCAGCACCCTGGGGTCTAGCACAGATACGCAGTATTTT. Its protein product is CASSTLGSSTDTQYF.

The chain joins TRBV7-9 to TRBJ1-1; unclear D gene. The CDR3 spans 15 residues. With 3 bases removed from V and 0 bases from J, the gap between germline ends came to 11 bases. CDR1 and CDR2 (germline): SEHNR, FQNEAQ (reference sequence). Here the CDR3 DNA reads TGTGCCAGCAGCTTGTACAGCAGCATGAACACTGAAGCTTTCTTT. Residues: CASSLYSSMNTEAFF.